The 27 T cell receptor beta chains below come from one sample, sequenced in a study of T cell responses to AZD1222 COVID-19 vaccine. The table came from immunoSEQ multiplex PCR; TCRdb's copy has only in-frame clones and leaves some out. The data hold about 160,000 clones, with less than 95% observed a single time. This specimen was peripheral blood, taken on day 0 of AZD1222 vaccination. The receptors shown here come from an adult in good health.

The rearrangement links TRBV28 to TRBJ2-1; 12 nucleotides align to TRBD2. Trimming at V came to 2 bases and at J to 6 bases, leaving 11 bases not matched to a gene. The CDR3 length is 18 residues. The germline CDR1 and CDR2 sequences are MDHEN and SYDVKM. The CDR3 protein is CASSLRLAGAPWGNEQFF. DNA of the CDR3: TGTGCCAGCAGTTTACGACTAGCGGGGGCCCCGTGGGGCAATGAGCAGTTCTTC.

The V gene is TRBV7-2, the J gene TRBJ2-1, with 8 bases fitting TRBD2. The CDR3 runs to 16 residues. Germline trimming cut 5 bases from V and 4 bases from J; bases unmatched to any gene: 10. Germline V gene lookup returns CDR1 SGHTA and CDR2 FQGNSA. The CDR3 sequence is CASSPYSGDGYNEQFF. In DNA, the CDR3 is TGTGCCAGCAGCCCCTATAGCGGGGACGGTTACAATGAGCAGTTCTTC.

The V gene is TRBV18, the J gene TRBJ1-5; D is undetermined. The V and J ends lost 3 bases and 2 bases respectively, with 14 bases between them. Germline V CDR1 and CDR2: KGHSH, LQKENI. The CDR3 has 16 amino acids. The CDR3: CASSPEGGRGNQPQHF. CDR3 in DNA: TGTGCCAGCTCACCGGAAGGAGGAAGGGGCAATCAGCCCCAGCATTTT.

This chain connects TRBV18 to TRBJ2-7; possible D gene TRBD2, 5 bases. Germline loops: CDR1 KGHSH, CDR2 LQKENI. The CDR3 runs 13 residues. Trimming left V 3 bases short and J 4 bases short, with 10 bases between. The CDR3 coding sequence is TGTGCCAGCTCACCCTGGGAGAGGTACGAGCAGTACTTC. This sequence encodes CASSPWERYEQYF.

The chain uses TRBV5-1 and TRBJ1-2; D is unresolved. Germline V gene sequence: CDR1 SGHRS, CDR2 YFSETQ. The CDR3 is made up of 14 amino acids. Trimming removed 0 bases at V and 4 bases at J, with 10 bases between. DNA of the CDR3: TGCGCCAGCAGCTTGGACGGGGTCGGCTATGGCTACACCTTC. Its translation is CASSLDGVGYGYTF.

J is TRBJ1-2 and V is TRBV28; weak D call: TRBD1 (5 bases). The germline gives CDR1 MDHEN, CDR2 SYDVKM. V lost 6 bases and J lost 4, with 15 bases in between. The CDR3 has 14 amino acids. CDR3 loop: CASRLTGTGYGYTF. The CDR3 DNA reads TGTGCCAGCAGATTAACCGGGACCGGCTATGGCTACACCTTC.

The CDR3 sequence: CASRPPSGSYGYTF. The CDR3 bases are TGTGCCAGCAGACCACCCAGCGGCTCCTATGGCTACACCTTC. V gene TRBV6-5 combines with J gene TRBJ1-2; D unresolved. The ends were cut back, 6 bases at V and 4 bases at J, with 15 bases in the middle. The CDR3 length is 14 residues. Germline V gene sequence: CDR1 MNHEY, CDR2 SVGAGI.

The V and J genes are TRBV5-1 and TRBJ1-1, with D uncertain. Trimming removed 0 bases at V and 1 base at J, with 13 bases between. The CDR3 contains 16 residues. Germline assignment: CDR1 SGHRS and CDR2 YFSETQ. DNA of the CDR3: TGCGCCAGCAGCTTGGATTTAACTGGGAGGAACACTGAAGCTTTCTTT. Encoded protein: CASSLDLTGRNTEAFF.

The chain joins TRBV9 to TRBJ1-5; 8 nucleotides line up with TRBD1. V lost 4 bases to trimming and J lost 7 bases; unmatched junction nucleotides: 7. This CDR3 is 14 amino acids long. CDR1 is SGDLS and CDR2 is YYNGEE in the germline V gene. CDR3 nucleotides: TGTGCCAGCAGCCCCGCGACAGGGGACCAGCCCCAGCATTTT. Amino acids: CASSPATGDQPQHF.

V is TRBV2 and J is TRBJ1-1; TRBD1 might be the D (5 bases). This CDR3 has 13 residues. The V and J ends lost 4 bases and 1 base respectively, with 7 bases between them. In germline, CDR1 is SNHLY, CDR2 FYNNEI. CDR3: CASSVGGNTEAFF. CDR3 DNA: TGTGCCAGCAGTGTGGGGGGGAACACTGAAGCTTTCTTT.

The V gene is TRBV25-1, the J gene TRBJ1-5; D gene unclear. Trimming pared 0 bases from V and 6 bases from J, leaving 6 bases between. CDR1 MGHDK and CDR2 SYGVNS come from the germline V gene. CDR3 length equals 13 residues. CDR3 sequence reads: CASSEYGSQPQHF. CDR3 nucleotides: TGTGCCAGCAGTGAATACGGGAGTCAGCCCCAGCATTTT.

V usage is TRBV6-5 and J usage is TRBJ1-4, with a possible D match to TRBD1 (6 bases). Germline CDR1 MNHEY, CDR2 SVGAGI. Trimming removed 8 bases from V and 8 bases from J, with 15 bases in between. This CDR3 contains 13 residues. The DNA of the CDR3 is TGTGCCAGCCAACAGGGTACGCGGGAAAAACTGTTTTTT. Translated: CASQQGTREKLFF.

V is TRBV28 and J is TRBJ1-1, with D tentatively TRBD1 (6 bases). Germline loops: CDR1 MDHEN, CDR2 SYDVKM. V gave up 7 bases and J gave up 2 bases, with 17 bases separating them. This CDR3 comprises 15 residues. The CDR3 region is CASNSIPGHNTEAFF. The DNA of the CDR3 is TGTGCCAGCAACTCTATCCCGGGACACAACACTGAAGCTTTCTTT.

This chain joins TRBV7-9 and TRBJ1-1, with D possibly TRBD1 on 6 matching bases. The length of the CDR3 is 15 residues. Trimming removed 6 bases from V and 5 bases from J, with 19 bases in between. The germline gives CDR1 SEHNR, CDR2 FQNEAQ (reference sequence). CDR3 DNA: TGTGCCAGCAGTCGACAACAGGGTCTAGCGACTGAAGCTTTCTTT. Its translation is CASSRQQGLATEAFF. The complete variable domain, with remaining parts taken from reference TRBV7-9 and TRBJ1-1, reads DTGVSQNPRHKITKRGQNVTFRCDPISEHNRLYWYRQTLGQGPEFLTYFQNEAQLEKSRLLSDRFSAERPKGSFSTLEIQRTEQGDSAMYLCASSRQQGLATEAFFGQGTRLTVV.

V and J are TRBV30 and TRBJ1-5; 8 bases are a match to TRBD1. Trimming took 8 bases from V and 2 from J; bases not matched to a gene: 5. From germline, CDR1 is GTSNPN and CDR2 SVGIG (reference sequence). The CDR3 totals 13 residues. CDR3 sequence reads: CAAGTGGNQPQHF. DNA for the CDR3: TGTGCCGCCGGGACAGGCGGCAATCAGCCCCAGCATTTT.

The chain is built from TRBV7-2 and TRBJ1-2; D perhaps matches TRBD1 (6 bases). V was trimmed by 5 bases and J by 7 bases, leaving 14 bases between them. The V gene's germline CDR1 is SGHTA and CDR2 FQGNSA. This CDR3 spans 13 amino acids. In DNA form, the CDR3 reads TGTGCCAGCAGCCCTGGGACAACGGTTGGCTACACCTTC. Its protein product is CASSPGTTVGYTF.

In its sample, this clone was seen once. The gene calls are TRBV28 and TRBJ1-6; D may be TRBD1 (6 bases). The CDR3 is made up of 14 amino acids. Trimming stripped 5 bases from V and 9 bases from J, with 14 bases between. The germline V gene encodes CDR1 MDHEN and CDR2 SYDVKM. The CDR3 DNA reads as TGTGCCAGCAGTCTGGAGGGGGTGGGTTCACCCCTCCACTTT. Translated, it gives CASSLEGVGSPLHF.

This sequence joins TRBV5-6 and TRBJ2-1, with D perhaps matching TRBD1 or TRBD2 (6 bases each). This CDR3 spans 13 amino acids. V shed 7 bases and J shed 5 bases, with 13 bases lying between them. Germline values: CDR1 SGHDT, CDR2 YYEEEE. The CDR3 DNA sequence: TGTGCCAGCGGGCCTGGGGGGCACAATGAGCAGTTCTTC. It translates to CASGPGGHNEQFF.

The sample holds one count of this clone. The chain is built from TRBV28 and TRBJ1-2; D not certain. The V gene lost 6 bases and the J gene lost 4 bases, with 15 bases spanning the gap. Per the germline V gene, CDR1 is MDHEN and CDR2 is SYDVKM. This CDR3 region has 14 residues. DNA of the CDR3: TGTGCCAGCAGCCCGGACGGCTTGAGCTATGGCTACACCTTC. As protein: CASSPDGLSYGYTF.

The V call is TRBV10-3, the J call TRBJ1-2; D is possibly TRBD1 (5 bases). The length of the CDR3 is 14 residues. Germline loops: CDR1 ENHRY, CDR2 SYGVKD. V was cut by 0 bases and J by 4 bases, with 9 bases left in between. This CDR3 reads CAISESGTVYGYTF. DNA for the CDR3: TGTGCCATCAGTGAGTCCGGGACGGTCTATGGCTACACCTTC.

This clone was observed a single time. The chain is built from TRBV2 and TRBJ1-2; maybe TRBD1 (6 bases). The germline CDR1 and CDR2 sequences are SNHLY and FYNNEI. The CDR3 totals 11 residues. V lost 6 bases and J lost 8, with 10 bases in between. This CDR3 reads CASRQGLGYTF. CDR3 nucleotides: TGTGCCAGCAGGCAGGGGTTGGGCTACACCTTC.

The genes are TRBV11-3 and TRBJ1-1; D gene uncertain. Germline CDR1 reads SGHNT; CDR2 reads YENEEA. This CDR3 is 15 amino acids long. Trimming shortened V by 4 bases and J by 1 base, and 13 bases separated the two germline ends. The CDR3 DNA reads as TGTGCCAGCAGCTCAAAGCGGGGAAGGAACACTGAAGCTTTCTTT. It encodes CASSSKRGRNTEAFF.

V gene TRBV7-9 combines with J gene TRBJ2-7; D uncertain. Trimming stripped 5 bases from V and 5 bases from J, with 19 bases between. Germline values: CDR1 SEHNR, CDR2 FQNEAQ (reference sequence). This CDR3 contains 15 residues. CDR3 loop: CASSPYATGTHEQYF. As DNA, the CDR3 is TGTGCCAGCAGCCCCTACGCCACTGGTACCCACGAGCAGTACTTC.

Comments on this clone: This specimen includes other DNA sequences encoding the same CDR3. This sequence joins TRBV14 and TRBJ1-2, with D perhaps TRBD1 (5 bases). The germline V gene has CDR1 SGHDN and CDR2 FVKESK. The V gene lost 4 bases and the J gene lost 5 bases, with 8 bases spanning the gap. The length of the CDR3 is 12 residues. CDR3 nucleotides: TGTGCCAGCAGCCCTCAGGGTTATGGCTACACCTTC. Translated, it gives CASSPQGYGYTF.

CDR3 sequence: CASSPDRDSNQPQHF. The DNA of the CDR3 is TGTGCCAGCTCACCGGACAGAGATAGCAATCAGCCCCAGCATTTT. V gene TRBV18 combines with J gene TRBJ1-5; D possibly corresponds to TRBD1 (6 bases). V shed 3 bases and J shed 0 bases, with 9 bases lying between them. The length of the CDR3 is 15 residues. Germline lookup yields CDR1 KGHSH and CDR2 LQKENI.

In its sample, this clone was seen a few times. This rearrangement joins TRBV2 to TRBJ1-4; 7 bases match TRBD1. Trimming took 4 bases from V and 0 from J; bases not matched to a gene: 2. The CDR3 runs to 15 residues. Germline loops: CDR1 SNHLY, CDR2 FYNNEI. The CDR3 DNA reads TGTGCCAGCAGTGGACAGGGTACAACTAATGAAAAACTGTTTTTT. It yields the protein CASSGQGTTNEKLFF.

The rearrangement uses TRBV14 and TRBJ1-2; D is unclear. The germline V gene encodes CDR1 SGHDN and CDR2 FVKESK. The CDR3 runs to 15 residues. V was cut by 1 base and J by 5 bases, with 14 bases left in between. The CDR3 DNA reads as TGTGCCAGCAGCCAAGGGATCAGCCTACTATATGGCTACACCTTC. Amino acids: CASSQGISLLYGYTF. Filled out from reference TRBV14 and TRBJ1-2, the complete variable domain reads EAGVTQFPSHSVIEKGQTVTLRCDPISGHDNLYWYRRVMGKEIKFLLHFVKESKQDESGMPNNRFLAERTGGTYSTLKVQPAELEDSGVYFCASSQGISLLYGYTFGSGTRLTVV.